Below, 13 T cell receptor beta chains from the same sample are listed, as sequenced in a study of cytomegalovirus exposure and HLA in healthy donors. 13 Jbeta primers and 60 Vbeta primers were used for the PCR. Using immunoSEQ multiplex PCR, the repertoire was profiled, and TCRdb retains in-frame clones only, with some absent. The table includes around 230,000 clones, roughly 79% detected once. Source material: PBMCs. These receptor sequences come from a male donor in good health and CMV-seronegative.

The V gene is TRBV30, the J gene TRBJ1-6; 7 bases are a match to TRBD1. Germline-derived CDR1 and CDR2 are GTSNPN and SVGIG (reference sequence). This CDR3 region has 12 residues. V dropped 3 bases and J dropped 10; count of bases not matched to a gene: 3. The CDR3 protein is CAWSDRDSPLHF. In DNA, the CDR3 is TGTGCCTGGAGCGACAGGGACTCACCCCTCCACTTT.

Only a few counts were recorded for this clone. The V gene is TRBV18, the J gene TRBJ2-3; D is possibly TRBD2 (6 bases). Per the germline V gene, CDR1 is KGHSH and CDR2 is LQKENI. V lost 2 bases, J lost 3 bases, and 12 bases lay in between. The CDR3 length is 15 residues. This CDR3 is CASSPMGGTTDTQYF. DNA for the CDR3: TGTGCCAGCTCACCAATGGGAGGTACAACAGATACGCAGTATTTT.

The V and J genes are TRBV25-1 and TRBJ2-2; 9 bases match TRBD2. The germline V gene has CDR1 MGHDK and CDR2 SYGVNS. The CDR3 has 17 amino acids. V shed 6 bases and J 1 base; nucleotides not matched to a gene: 9. The CDR3 DNA sequence: TGTGCCAGCAGAAGGACCGGGACTAGCCTGAACACCGGGGAGCTGTTTTTT. Protein sequence: CASRRTGTSLNTGELFF.

The V call is TRBV6-1, the J call TRBJ1-2, with 8 nucleotides matching TRBD1. The germline V gene encodes CDR1 MNHNS and CDR2 SASEGT. This CDR3 has 15 residues. V lost 8 bases, J lost 5 bases, and 13 bases stayed unmatched. The CDR3 nucleotides are TGTGCCAGCGGTGTTCAGGGGGCCGGTGTGTATGGCTACACCTTC. Its protein product is CASGVQGAGVYGYTF.

The genes are TRBV7-2 and TRBJ1-5; D may be TRBD1 (6 bases). Germline CDR1 SGHTA, CDR2 FQGNSA. V lost 1 base, J lost 2 bases, and 9 bases lay in between. This CDR3 has 15 amino acids. CDR3 loop: CASSLDSGGNQPQHF. The CDR3 DNA reads TGTGCCAGCAGCTTAGATTCAGGGGGCAATCAGCCCCAGCATTTT.

This chain uses TRBV28 with TRBJ2-7, with D maybe TRBD1 (6 bases). Trimming cost V 5 bases and J 3 bases, with 11 bases left between them. The CDR3 is 13 residues long. Germline V gene sequence: CDR1 MDHEN, CDR2 SYDVKM. The CDR3 DNA follows: TGTGCCAGCAGTCCCGGGACAAACTACGAGCAGTACTTC. Translation gives CASSPGTNYEQYF.

This clone appeared a single time. The CDR3 here is CASSVASGGAYNEQFF. CDR3 nucleotide sequence: TGTGCCAGCAGCGTAGCCTCAGGGGGCGCCTACAATGAGCAGTTCTTC. V and J are TRBV9 and TRBJ2-1; 8 nucleotides line up with TRBD1. Germline loops: CDR1 SGDLS, CDR2 YYNGEE. The CDR3 is 16 amino acids. With V trimmed by 0 bases and J by 2 bases, 4 bases remained unmatched.

This clone was observed a handful of times. CDR3 in DNA: TGTGCCAGCAGCTTGGAAGGGGGGGACACTGAAGCTTTCTTT. Residues: CASSLEGGDTEAFF. The chain recombines TRBV5-6 with TRBJ1-1; the D gene is possibly TRBD1 (6 bases). This CDR3 is built from 14 residues. CDR1 is SGHDT, CDR2 YYEEEE, per germline. Trimming pared 0 bases from V and 3 bases from J, leaving 9 bases between.

The V call is TRBV14, the J call TRBJ1-1; possibly TRBD1 for D (6 bases). Trimming took off 1 base at V and 3 bases at J, with 15 bases between the two ends. Per germline, CDR1 SGHDN and CDR2 FVKESK. The CDR3 consists of 16 residues. The CDR3, as DNA: TGTGCCAGCAGCCAAGCCCTTGGGGGCTTGTACACTGAAGCTTTCTTT. Amino acids: CASSQALGGLYTEAFF.

In this sample, this clone turned up once. The V call is TRBV6-6, the J call TRBJ2-5; 9 bases are shared with TRBD2. The CDR3 is 12 residues long. The junction had 1 base not matched to a gene; V was cut back by 6 bases and J by 5 bases. Germline V gene sequence: CDR1 MNHNY, CDR2 SVGAGI (reference sequence). The DNA for the CDR3 is TGTGCCAGCAGGCTAGCGGGGGAGACCCAGTACTTC. It is translated as CASRLAGETQYF.

The V and J genes are TRBV5-1 and TRBJ1-2, with 12 nucleotides matching TRBD1. The CDR3 sequence is 16 residues long. Trimming removed 0 bases from V and 7 bases from J; junction bases left unmatched: 7. Germline V gene sequence: CDR1 SGHRS, CDR2 YFSETQ. DNA for the CDR3: TGCGCCAGCAGCTTGGATCCCGGGACAGGGGGCAGTGGCTACACCTTC. It specifies CASSLDPGTGGSGYTF.

V usage is TRBV7-2 and J usage is TRBJ2-5, with D possibly matching TRBD1 (6 bases). The J call is doubtful: the DNA matches TRBJ2-7 better. The CDR3 is 14 residues long. The germline V gene has CDR1 SGHTA and CDR2 FQGNSA. CDR3 DNA: TGTGCCAGCAGCTTAGCGACAGGACCCTACGAGCAGTACTTC. Translating it yields CASSLATGPYEQYF.

This sequence joins TRBV19 and TRBJ2-5; 9 bases are shared with TRBD1. CDR3 length: 16 residues. Germline CDR1 LNHDA, CDR2 SQIVND (reference sequence). J lost 4 bases, V lost 5 bases, and 11 bases had no gene match. The CDR3 DNA sequence: TGTGCCAGTAGTTCCGGACAGGGGTGGATTGGAGAGACCCAGTACTTC. Translated: CASSSGQGWIGETQYF.